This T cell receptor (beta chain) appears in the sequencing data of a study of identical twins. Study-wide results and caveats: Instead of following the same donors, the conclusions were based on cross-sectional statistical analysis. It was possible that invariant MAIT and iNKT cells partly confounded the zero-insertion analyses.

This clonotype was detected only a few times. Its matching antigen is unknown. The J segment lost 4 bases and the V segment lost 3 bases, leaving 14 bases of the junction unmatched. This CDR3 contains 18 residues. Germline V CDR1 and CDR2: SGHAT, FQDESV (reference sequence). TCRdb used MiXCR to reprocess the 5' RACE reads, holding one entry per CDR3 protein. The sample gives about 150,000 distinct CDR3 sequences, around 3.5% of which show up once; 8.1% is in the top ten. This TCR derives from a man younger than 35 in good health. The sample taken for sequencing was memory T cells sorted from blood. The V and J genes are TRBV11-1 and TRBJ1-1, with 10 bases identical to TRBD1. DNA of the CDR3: TGTGCCAGCAGCTTTAGTCCCGGGACAGGGGAGTTCGTCACTGAAGCTTTCTTT. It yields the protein CASSFSPGTGEFVTEAFF. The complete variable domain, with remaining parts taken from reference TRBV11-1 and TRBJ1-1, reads EAEVAQSPRYKITEKSQAVAFWCDPISGHATLYWYRQILGQGPELLVQFQDESVVDDSQLPKDRFSAERLKGVDSTLKIQPAELGDSAMYLCASSFSPGTGEFVTEAFFGQGTRLTVV.